The 10 T cell receptor beta chains presented below share a single source sample, sequenced in a study of spatial heterogeneity in lung cancer. Time point denoted: blood at routine non-recurrence follow-up after resection. Sequencing was performed on whole RNA extracted from tumor and nontumor lung tissue, or from frozen PBMC, and the material was left unsorted. Via MiXCR, TCRdb re-called the 5' RACE reads, giving one row per CDR3 protein. The table lists fewer than 55,000 distinct CDR3 sequences, less than 9.5% of them singletons, with about a third in the top ten. Sample: PBMCs, taken at follow-up. The receptors originated from a female donor with early-stage non-small cell lung cancer.

This clonotype was detected ten times or more. The chain couples TRBV7-9 to TRBJ1-6, with a possible D match to TRBD1 (6 bases). From germline, CDR1 is SEHNR and CDR2 FQNEAQ (reference sequence). The CDR3 extends over 14 amino acids. The V end lost 4 bases, the J end lost 8 bases, and 12 bases lay between the germline ends. The CDR3 loop is CASSSQGWDSPLHF. CDR3 DNA: TGTGCCAGCAGCTCCCAGGGGTGGGATTCACCCCTCCACTTT.

This clonotype has at least ten counts. This chain joins TRBV5-1 and TRBJ2-5; 7 positions match TRBD2. Germline V CDR1 and CDR2: SGHRS, YFSETQ. CDR3 size: 13 residues. Trimming at V came to 4 bases and at J to 1 base, leaving 1 base not matched to a gene. The CDR3 coding sequence is TGCGCCAGCAGCGGCGGGGGCCAAGAGACCCAGTACTTC. Encoded protein: CASSGGGQETQYF.

This clonotype was picked up many times. This chain links TRBV20-1 with TRBJ2-7, with TRBD1 matching 7 bases. V was pared by 3 bases and J by 0 bases, with 8 bases of the junction left unmatched. The CDR3 covers 15 residues. The germline V gene has CDR1 DFQATT and CDR2 SNEGSKA (reference sequence). CDR3 nucleotide sequence: TGCAGTGCTAGCTACAGTGGGGACAGCTCCTACGAGCAGTACTTC. Amino acid sequence: CSASYSGDSSYEQYF.

J is TRBJ1-3 and V is TRBV29-1; D perhaps matches TRBD1 (5 bases). V lost 4 bases and J lost 4, with 17 bases in between. The CDR3 contains 15 residues. Looked up from germline, CDR1 is SQVTM and CDR2 is ANQGSEA. This chain's CDR3 is CSVARNGGEGNTIYF. CDR3 nucleotides: TGCAGCGTTGCCCGAAATGGGGGAGAAGGAAACACCATATATTTT. Full variable domain (missing parts from reference TRBV29-1 and TRBJ1-3): SAVISQKPSRDICQRGTSLTIQCQVDSQVTMMFWYRQQPGQSLTLIATANQGSEATYESGFVIDKFPISRPNLTFSTLTVSNMSPEDSSIYLCSVARNGGEGNTIYFGEGSWLTVV.

This clonotype has more than one count but fewer than ten. The CDR3 spells CATSETTVTYNEQFF. The CDR3 DNA reads TGTGCCACCAGTGAGACGACAGTGACCTACAATGAGCAGTTCTTC. V usage is TRBV24-1 and J usage is TRBJ2-1; the D gene is possibly TRBD1 (5 bases). V lost 4 bases, J lost 2 bases, and 11 bases lay in between. Germline loops: CDR1 KGHDR, CDR2 SFDVKD. This CDR3 is built from 15 residues.

Only a few counts were recorded for this clonotype. The rearrangement uses TRBV5-6 and TRBJ2-1; 11 bases fit TRBD1. Germline CDR1 is SGHDT and CDR2 is YYEEEE. V lost 4 bases to trimming and J lost 7 bases; unmatched junction nucleotides: 7. The CDR3 is 15 residues long. This chain's CDR3 is CASSPRTGGSNEQFF. The CDR3, as DNA: TGTGCCAGCAGCCCTCGGACAGGGGGCTCTAATGAGCAGTTCTTC.

This clonotype was picked up a small number of times. V gene TRBV6-6 combines with J gene TRBJ2-5; 8 nucleotides align to TRBD2. V was pared by 6 bases and J by 3 bases, with 12 bases of the junction left unmatched. The CDR3 runs 16 residues. Germline-derived CDR1 and CDR2 are MNHNY and SVGAGI (reference sequence). The CDR3 DNA reads TGTGCCAGCAGCCCCAAGTGGAGTAGCGGGGAAGAGACCCAGTACTTC. Its protein is CASSPKWSSGEETQYF.

This clonotype has a handful of counts. This chain joins TRBV6-1 and TRBJ2-5, with D tentatively TRBD1 (6 bases). CDR3 length: 16 amino acids. V lost 11 bases and J 3 bases, leaving 25 bases between the germline ends. The germline V gene has CDR1 MNHNS and CDR2 SASEGT. CDR3 DNA sequence: TGTGCCGTCCGCCCCAATTCCGGGACACTTAAAGAGACCCAGTACTTC. It is translated as CAVRPNSGTLKETQYF.

This clonotype was counted between two and nine times. The rearrangement joins TRBV28 to TRBJ2-1, with TRBD2 matching over 11 bases. Germline CDR1 is MDHEN and CDR2 is SYDVKM. After removal of 4 bases from V and 4 bases from J, the junction contained 9 bases not matched to a gene. The CDR3 has 17 amino acids. The CDR3 DNA follows: TGTGCCAGCAGTTCACAGGGGACTAGCGGACTTTACAATGAGCAGTTCTTC. Translating it yields CASSSQGTSGLYNEQFF.

J is TRBJ1-1 and V is TRBV20-1; no clear D gene. Trimming cost V 1 base and J 0 bases, with 9 bases left between them. Germline V gene data show CDR1 as DFQATT and CDR2 as SNEGSKA (reference sequence). CDR3 size: 14 residues. CDR3 bases: TGCAGTGCTAGAGCTTTTCTTATGAACACTGAAGCTTTCTTT. It yields the protein CSARAFLMNTEAFF.